This entry lists 23 T cell receptor beta chains sequenced from one sample in a study of blood T cell repertoires in COVID-19. Here immunoSEQ multiplex PCR was the method, and the copy in TCRdb shows in-frame clones only, minus some. The sample gives 150,000 to 200,000 clones, approximately 79% of which show up once; 15% to 20% is in the top ten. Sequencing used peripheral blood. These receptors all stem from a man aged 55 to 70 with active or convalescent COVID-19.

The genes are TRBV3-1 (or the pseudogene TRBV3-2) and TRBJ2-1, with TRBD2 matching 12 bases. V lost 0 bases, J lost 9 bases, and 15 bases stayed unmatched. Germline lookup yields CDR1 LGHDT and CDR2 YNNKEL (reference sequence). This CDR3 is built from 19 residues. In DNA form, the CDR3 reads TGTGCCAGCAGCCAAGAACGGGCTAGCGGGAGGGCCGGTCCCAGTGAGCAGTTCTTC. Translation gives CASSQERASGRAGPSEQFF.

In this sample, this clone turned up many times. The J gene is TRBJ1-5, the V gene TRBV18, with D uncertain. The germline CDR1 and CDR2 sequences are KGHSH and LQKENI. V was pared by 2 bases and J by 7 bases, with 6 bases between. CDR3 length: 12 residues. The CDR3 region has the DNA TGTGCCAGCTCACCAAACAACCAGCCCCAGCATTTT. Amino acids: CASSPNNQPQHF.

A single count supports this clone. V is TRBV28 and J is TRBJ1-1; no firm D call. The germline V and J ends were trimmed by 6 bases and 5 bases, with 19 bases remaining between them. The CDR3 loop spans 15 amino acids. CDR1 and CDR2 (germline): MDHEN, SYDVKM. DNA of the CDR3: TGTGCCAGCAGCCTCCCCCTAGGGTGGAGGACTGAAGCTTTCTTT. This translates into CASSLPLGWRTEAFF.

The chain has TRBV11-2 and TRBJ2-2; the D is unclear. V lost 1 base and J 7 bases, leaving 13 bases between the germline ends. The CDR3 is 15 residues long. CDR1 and CDR2 (germline): SGHAT, FQNNGV. CDR3 region: CASSLAARTGGELFF. CDR3 nucleotide sequence: TGTGCCAGCAGCTTAGCCGCCCGCACGGGCGGGGAGCTGTTTTTT.

The chain joins TRBV11-3 to TRBJ2-1; 9 nucleotides line up with TRBD2. In germline, CDR1 is SGHNT, CDR2 YENEEA. The V gene end was trimmed by 0 bases and the J gene end by 6 bases; junction bases not matched to a gene: 9. The CDR3 has 17 amino acids. CDR3 loop: CASSLDYGAGGINEQFF. The DNA of the CDR3 is TGTGCCAGCAGCTTAGATTACGGGGCGGGAGGGATCAATGAGCAGTTCTTC.

The rearrangement uses TRBV29-1 and TRBJ2-1, with 13 bases fitting TRBD2. Germline assignment: CDR1 SQVTM and CDR2 ANQGSEA. This CDR3 comprises 12 residues. V dropped 6 bases and J dropped 7; count of bases not matched to a gene: 0. The DNA for the CDR3 is TGCAGCGTGACTAGCGGGAGGAATGAGCAGTTCTTC. This codes for CSVTSGRNEQFF.

This chain connects TRBV27 to TRBJ2-1; a weak D match, TRBD2 (5 bases). The CDR3 is 16 amino acids. The germline gives CDR1 MNHEY, CDR2 SMNVEV (reference sequence). The V end was cut by 2 bases, the J end by 9 bases, with 20 bases between. CDR3 protein: CASSLAGRLAGGEQFF. In DNA, the CDR3 is TGTGCCAGCAGTTTAGCCGGTCGGCTAGCAGGCGGTGAGCAGTTCTTC.

The V gene is TRBV29-1, the J gene TRBJ1-4; no firm D call. This CDR3 has 11 amino acids. Trimming stripped 4 bases from V and 7 bases from J, with 7 bases between. CDR1 and CDR2 (germline): SQVTM, ANQGSEA. CDR3 amino acids: CSVAVREKLFF. The CDR3 DNA reads as TGCAGCGTTGCCGTCCGTGAAAAACTGTTTTTT.

The V call is TRBV24-1, the J call TRBJ1-5; unclear D gene. The CDR3 is 14 residues long. The germline V gene has CDR1 KGHDR and CDR2 SFDVKD. V lost 5 bases, J lost 1 base, and 8 bases lay in between. DNA for the CDR3: TGTGCCACCAGTGGCGACACCAGCAATCAGCCCCAGCATTTT. It yields the protein CATSGDTSNQPQHF.

The chain joins TRBV13 to TRBJ2-5; D remains ambiguous. Germline V lookup: CDR1 PRHDT, CDR2 FYEKMQ (reference sequence). Trimming shortened V by 4 bases and J by 7 bases, and 13 bases separated the two germline ends. This CDR3 is 13 amino acids long. Here the CDR3 reads CASSYPLSGTQYF. CDR3 nucleotides: TGTGCCAGCAGCTATCCCCTGTCGGGGACCCAGTACTTC. Looking up the rest from reference TRBV13 and TRBJ2-5 gives the full variable domain: AAGVIQSPRHLIKEKRETATLKCYPIPRHDTVYWYQQGPGQDPQFLISFYEKMQSDKGSIPDRFSAQQFSDYHSELNMSSLELGDSALYFCASSYPLSGTQYFGPGTRLLVL.

V is TRBV28 and J is TRBJ2-7; D uncertain. Trimming removed 7 bases from V and 3 bases from J, with 10 bases in between. The CDR3 extends over 12 amino acids. Germline CDR1 MDHEN, CDR2 SYDVKM. The CDR3 DNA reads as TGTGCCAGCACTGGCGGAAACTACGAGCAGTACTTC. Protein sequence: CASTGGNYEQYF.

This sequence joins TRBV18 and TRBJ1-1; the D gene is possibly TRBD1 (5 bases). The CDR3 length is 13 residues. V was pared by 6 bases and J by 1 base, with 9 bases between. Germline values: CDR1 KGHSH, CDR2 LQKENI. The CDR3 sequence is CASSQDRNTEAFF. DNA for the CDR3: TGTGCCAGCTCTCAAGACAGGAACACTGAAGCTTTCTTT.

This clone has a handful of counts. This chain uses TRBV18 with TRBJ1-2; D gene unclear. Per the germline V gene, CDR1 is KGHSH and CDR2 is LQKENI. CDR3 size: 13 residues. The V end lost 2 bases, the J end lost 2 bases, and 6 bases lay between the germline ends. The CDR3 region is CASSPGGNYGYTF. CDR3 sequence (DNA): TGTGCCAGCTCACCAGGAGGAAACTATGGCTACACCTTC. Combining the CDR3 with reference TRBV18 and TRBJ1-2 gives the whole variable domain NAGVMQNPRHLVRRRGQEARLRCSPMKGHSHVYWYRQLPEEGLKFMVYLQKENIIDESGMPKERFSAEFPKEGPSILRIQQVVRGDSAAYFCASSPGGNYGYTFGSGTRLTVV.

The V and J genes are TRBV5-6 and TRBJ1-6; 10 positions agree with TRBD1. Germline trimming cut 4 bases from V and 4 bases from J; bases unmatched to any gene: 5. Germline CDR1 is SGHDT and CDR2 is YYEEEE. The CDR3 runs to 16 residues. The CDR3 sequence: CASSPGTGDYNSPLHF. The CDR3 nucleotides read TGTGCCAGCAGCCCCGGGACAGGGGATTATAATTCACCCCTCCACTTT.

This chain joins TRBV28 and TRBJ1-2; D gene ambiguous. Trimming took 4 bases from V and 4 from J, leaving 4 bases between them. The CDR3 consists of 11 residues. Germline V lookup: CDR1 MDHEN, CDR2 SYDVKM. DNA of the CDR3: TGTGCCAGCAGTTCAGGCTATGGCTACACCTTC. Protein sequence: CASSSGYGYTF.

This clone occurred once. This chain uses TRBV4-2 with TRBJ1-5, with a possible D match to TRBD1 (5 bases). CDR3 length: 18 residues. V lost 4 bases and J 1 base, leaving 20 bases between the germline ends. The germline gives CDR1 LGHNA, CDR2 YNFKEQ. The CDR3 nucleotides read TGTGCCAGCAGCCGACACCTCGGGGGGGAGGGAAGCAATCAGCCCCAGCATTTT. Its translation: CASSRHLGGEGSNQPQHF.

This clone was detected only a few times. The chain is built from TRBV2 and TRBJ2-2; D perhaps matches TRBD2 (6 bases). The CDR3 has 13 residues. V was shortened by 6 bases and J by 4 bases, with 9 bases between the two germline ends. In germline, CDR1 is SNHLY, CDR2 FYNNEI. CDR3 loop: CASRGTPTGELFF. The CDR3 nucleotides read TGTGCCAGCAGGGGGACTCCCACCGGGGAGCTGTTTTTT.

The rearrangement uses TRBV4-1 and TRBJ2-7; 7 nucleotides align to TRBD2. Losses at the gene ends were 1 base for V and 4 bases for J; bases not matched to a gene: 7. There are 15 residues in the CDR3. Germline lookup yields CDR1 MGHRA and CDR2 YSYEKL. This CDR3 reads CASSQGGGSGYEQYF. CDR3 DNA sequence: TGCGCCAGCAGCCAAGGAGGCGGGAGCGGATACGAGCAGTACTTC.

The chain couples TRBV12-5 to TRBJ2-2; a possible D gene is TRBD2 (5 bases). Looked up from germline, CDR1 is LGHNT and CDR2 is FRNRAP. The CDR3 extends over 16 amino acids. Trimming stripped 4 bases from V and 4 bases from J, with 16 bases between. The CDR3 bases are TGTGCTAGTGGTTCGGGAACTAGTTACGGCACCGGGGAGCTGTTTTTT. Translating it yields CASGSGTSYGTGELFF. The variable domain in full, completed from reference TRBV12-5 and TRBJ2-2, reads DARVTQTPRHKVTEMGQEVTMRCQPILGHNTVFWYRQTMMQGLELLAYFRNRAPLDDSGMPKDRFSAEMPDATLATLKIQPSEPRDSAVYFCASGSGTSYGTGELFFGEGSRLTVL.

V usage is TRBV30 and J usage is TRBJ1-4; TRBD1 is a possible D gene (6 bases). This CDR3 comprises 12 residues. The germline V gene encodes CDR1 GTSNPN and CDR2 SVGIG (reference sequence). In DNA form, the CDR3 reads TGTGGACTACAGGGTCTAAATGAAAAACTGTTTTTT. It codes for CGLQGLNEKLFF.

The rearrangement joins TRBV6-5 to TRBJ1-1; D gene uncertain. The CDR3 is 13 amino acids. Germline V CDR1 and CDR2: MNHEY, SVGAGI. V was shortened by 5 bases and J by 2 bases, with 9 bases between the two germline ends. This chain's CDR3 is CASSNLQNTEAFF. The CDR3 region has the DNA TGTGCCAGCAGTAACTTACAAAACACTGAAGCTTTCTTT.

The J gene is TRBJ2-5, the V gene TRBV7-2, with D maybe TRBD1 (5 bases). Germline V gene lookup returns CDR1 SGHTA and CDR2 FQGNSA. V gave up 0 bases and J gave up 5 bases, with 7 bases separating them. The CDR3 runs 13 residues. The CDR3 region is CASSLARGETQYF. DNA of the CDR3: TGTGCCAGCAGCTTAGCTAGGGGCGAGACCCAGTACTTC.

Concerning this clone itself: The sample carries other DNA sequences with the same CDR3. The J gene is TRBJ1-1, the V gene TRBV28; D uncertain. With 6 bases removed from V and 0 bases from J, the gap between germline ends came to 5 bases. Germline CDR1 is MDHEN and CDR2 is SYDVKM. CDR3 length equals 12 residues. The CDR3 DNA follows: TGTGCCAGCAGCTCAGTGAACACTGAAGCTTTCTTT. Translated, it gives CASSSVNTEAFF.